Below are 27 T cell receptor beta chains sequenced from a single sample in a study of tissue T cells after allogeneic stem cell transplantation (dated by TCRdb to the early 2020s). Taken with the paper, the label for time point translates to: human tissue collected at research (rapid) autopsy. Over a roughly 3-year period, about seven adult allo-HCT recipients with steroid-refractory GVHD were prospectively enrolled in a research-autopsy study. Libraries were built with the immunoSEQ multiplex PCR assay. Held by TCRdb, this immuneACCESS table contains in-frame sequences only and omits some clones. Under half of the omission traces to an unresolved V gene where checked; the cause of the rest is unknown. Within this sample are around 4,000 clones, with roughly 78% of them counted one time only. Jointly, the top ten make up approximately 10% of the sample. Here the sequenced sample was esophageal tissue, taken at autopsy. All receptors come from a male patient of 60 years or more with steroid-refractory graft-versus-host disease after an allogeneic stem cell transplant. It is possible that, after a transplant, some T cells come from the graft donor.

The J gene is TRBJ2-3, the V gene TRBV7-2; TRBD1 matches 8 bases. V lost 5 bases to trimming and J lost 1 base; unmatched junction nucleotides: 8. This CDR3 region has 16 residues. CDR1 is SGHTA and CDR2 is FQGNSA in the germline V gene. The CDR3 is CASSQRTGKGTDTQYF. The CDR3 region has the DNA TGTGCCAGCAGCCAGCGGACAGGGAAGGGCACAGATACGCAGTATTTT.

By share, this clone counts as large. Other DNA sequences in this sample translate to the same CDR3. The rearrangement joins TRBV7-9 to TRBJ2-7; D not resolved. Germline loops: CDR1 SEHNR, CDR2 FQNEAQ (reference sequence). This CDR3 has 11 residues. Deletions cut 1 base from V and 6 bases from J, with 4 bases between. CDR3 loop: CASSLEVEQYF. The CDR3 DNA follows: TGTGCCAGCAGCTTAGAGGTCGAGCAGTACTTC. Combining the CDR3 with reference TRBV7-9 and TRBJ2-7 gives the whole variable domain DTGVSQNPRHKITKRGQNVTFRCDPISEHNRLYWYRQTLGQGPEFLTYFQNEAQLEKSRLLSDRFSAERPKGSFSTLEIQRTEQGDSAMYLCASSLEVEQYFGPGTRLTVT.

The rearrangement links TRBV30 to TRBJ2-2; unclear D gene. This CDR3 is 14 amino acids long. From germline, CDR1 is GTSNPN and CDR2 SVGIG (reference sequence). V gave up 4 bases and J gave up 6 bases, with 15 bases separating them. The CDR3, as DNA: TGTGCCTGGAAAAGAACTCGGGTAGCCGGGGAGCTGTTTTTT. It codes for CAWKRTRVAGELFF.

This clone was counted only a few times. The CDR3 nucleotides read TGTGCCACCTGTTTAGCGTCCTATAGCAATCAGCCCCAGCATTTT. It yields the protein CATCLASYSNQPQHF. This chain joins TRBV19 and TRBJ1-5, with D unresolved. The CDR3 sequence is 15 residues long. Trimming took 10 bases from V and 0 from J, leaving 16 bases between them. Germline V gene data show CDR1 as LNHDA and CDR2 as SQIVND (reference sequence).

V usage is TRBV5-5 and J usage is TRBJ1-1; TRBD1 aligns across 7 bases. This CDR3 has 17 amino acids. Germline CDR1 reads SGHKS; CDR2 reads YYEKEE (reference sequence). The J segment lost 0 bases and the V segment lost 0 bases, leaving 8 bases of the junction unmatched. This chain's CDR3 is CASSLVGTVVVNTEAFF. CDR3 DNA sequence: TGTGCCAGCAGCTTGGTTGGGACAGTAGTAGTGAACACTGAAGCTTTCTTT.

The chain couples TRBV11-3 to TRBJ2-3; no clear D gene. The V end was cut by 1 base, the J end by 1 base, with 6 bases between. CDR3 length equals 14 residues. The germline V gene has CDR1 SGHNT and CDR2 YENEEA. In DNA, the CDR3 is TGTGCCAGCAGCTTAGGAGGCGGCACAGATACGCAGTATTTT. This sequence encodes CASSLGGGTDTQYF.

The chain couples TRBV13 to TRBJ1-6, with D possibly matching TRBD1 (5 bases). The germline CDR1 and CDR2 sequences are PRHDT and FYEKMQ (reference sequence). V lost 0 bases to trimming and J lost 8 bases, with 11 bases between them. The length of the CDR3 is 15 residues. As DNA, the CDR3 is TGTGCCAGCAGCTTAGGGGGGACTATTTATTCACCCCTCCACTTT. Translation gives CASSLGGTIYSPLHF.

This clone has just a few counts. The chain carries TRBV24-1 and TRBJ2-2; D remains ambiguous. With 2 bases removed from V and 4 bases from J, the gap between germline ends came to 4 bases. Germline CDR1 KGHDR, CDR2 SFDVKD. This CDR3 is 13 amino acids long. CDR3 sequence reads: CATSDWGTGELFF. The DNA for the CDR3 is TGTGCCACCAGTGATTGGGGCACCGGGGAGCTGTTTTTT.

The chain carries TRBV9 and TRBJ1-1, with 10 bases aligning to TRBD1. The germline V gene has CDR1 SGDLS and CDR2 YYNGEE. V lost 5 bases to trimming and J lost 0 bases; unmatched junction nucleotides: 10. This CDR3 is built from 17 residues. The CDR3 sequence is CASSSRQGAPVNTEAFF. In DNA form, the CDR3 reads TGTGCCAGCAGTTCTCGACAGGGGGCACCGGTGAACACTGAAGCTTTCTTT.

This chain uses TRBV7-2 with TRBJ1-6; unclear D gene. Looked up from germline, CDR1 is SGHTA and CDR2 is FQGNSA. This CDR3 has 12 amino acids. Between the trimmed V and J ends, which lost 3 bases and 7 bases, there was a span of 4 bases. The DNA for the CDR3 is TGTGCCAGCAGCTTGTGGAATTCACCCCTCCACTTT. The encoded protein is CASSLWNSPLHF.

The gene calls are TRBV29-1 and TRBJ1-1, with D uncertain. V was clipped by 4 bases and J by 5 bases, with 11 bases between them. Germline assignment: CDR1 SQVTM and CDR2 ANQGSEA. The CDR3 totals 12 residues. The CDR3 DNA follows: TGCAGCGTTGGCCTTTGGGCGACTGAAGCTTTCTTT. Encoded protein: CSVGLWATEAFF.

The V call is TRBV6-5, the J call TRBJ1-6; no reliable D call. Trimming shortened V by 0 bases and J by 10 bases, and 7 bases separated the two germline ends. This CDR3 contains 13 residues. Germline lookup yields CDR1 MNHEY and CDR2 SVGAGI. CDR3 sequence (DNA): TGTGCCAGCAGTTACTCCCTCGGGTCACCCCTCCACTTT. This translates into CASSYSLGSPLHF.

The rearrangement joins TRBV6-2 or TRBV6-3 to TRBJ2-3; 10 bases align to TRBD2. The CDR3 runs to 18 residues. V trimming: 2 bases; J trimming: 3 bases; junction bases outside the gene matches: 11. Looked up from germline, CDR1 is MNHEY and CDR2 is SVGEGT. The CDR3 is CASSYLLGLAGETDTQYF. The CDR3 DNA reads TGTGCCAGCAGTTACCTCCTGGGGCTAGCGGGGGAGACAGATACGCAGTATTTT.

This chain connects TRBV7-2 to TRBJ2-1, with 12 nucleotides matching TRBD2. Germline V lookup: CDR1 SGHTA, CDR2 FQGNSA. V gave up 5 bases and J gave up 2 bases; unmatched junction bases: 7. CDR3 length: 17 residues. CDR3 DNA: TGTGCCAGCAGCACTCTAGCGGGGGGGCGGACCTACAATGAGCAGTTCTTC. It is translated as CASSTLAGGRTYNEQFF.

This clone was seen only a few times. The CDR3 reads CASSPGHNTGELFF. The CDR3 DNA is TGTGCCAGCAGCCCGGGACATAACACCGGGGAGCTGTTTTTT. The chain joins TRBV6-5 to TRBJ2-2; tentative D call: TRBD1 (6 bases). CDR1 and CDR2 from the germline V gene are MNHEY and SVGAGI. Trimming shortened V by 6 bases and J by 2 bases, and 10 bases separated the two germline ends. The CDR3 is 14 residues long.

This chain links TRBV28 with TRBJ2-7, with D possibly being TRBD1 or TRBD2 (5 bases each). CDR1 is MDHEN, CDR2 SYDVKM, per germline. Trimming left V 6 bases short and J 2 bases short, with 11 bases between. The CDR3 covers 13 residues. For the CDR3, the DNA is TGTGCCAGCAGCTACGGGGCCCCCTACGAGCAGTACTTC. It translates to CASSYGAPYEQYF.

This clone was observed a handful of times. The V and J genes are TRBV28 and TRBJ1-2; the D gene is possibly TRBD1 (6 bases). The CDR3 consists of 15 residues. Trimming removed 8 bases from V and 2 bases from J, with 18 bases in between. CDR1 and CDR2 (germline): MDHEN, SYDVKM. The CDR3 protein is CASCSMYRANYGYTF. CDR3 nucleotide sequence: TGTGCCAGCTGTTCTATGTACAGGGCCAACTATGGCTACACCTTC.

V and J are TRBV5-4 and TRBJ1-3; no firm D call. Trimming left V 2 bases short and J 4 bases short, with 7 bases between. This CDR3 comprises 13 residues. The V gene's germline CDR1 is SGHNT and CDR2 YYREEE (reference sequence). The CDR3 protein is CASSFHEGNTIYF. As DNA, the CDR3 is TGTGCCAGCAGCTTTCACGAGGGAAACACCATATATTTT.

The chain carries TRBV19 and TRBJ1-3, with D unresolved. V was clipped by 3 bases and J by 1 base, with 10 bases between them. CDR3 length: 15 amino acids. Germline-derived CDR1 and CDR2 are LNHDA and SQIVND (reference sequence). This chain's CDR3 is CASSIPTQSGNTIYF. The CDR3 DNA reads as TGTGCCAGTAGTATCCCGACCCAGTCTGGAAACACCATATATTTT.

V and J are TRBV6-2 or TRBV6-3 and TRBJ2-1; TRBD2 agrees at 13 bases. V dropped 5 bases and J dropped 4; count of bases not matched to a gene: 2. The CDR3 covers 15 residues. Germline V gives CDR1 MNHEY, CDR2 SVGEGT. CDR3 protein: CASSLTSGGYNEQFF. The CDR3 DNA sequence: TGTGCCAGCAGTCTGACTAGCGGGGGGTACAATGAGCAGTTCTTC.

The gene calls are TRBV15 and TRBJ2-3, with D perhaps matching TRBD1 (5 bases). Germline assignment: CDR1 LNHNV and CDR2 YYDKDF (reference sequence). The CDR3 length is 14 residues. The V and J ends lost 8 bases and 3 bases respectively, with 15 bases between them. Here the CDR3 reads CATGADRATDTQYF. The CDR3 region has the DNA TGTGCCACCGGGGCAGACCGGGCGACAGATACGCAGTATTTT.

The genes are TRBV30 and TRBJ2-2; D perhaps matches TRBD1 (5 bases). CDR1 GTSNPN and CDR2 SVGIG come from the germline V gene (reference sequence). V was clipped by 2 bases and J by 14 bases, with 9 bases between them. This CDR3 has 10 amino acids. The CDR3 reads CAWSTTALFF. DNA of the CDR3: TGTGCCTGGAGTACGACAGCACTGTTTTTT.

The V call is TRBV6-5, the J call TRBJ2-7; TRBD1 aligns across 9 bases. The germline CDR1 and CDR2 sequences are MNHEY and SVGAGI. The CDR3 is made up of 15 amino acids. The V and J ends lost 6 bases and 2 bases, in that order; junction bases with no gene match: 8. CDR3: CASSRSGQGAYEQYF. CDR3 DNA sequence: TGTGCCAGCAGCCGATCGGGACAGGGTGCCTACGAGCAGTACTTC.

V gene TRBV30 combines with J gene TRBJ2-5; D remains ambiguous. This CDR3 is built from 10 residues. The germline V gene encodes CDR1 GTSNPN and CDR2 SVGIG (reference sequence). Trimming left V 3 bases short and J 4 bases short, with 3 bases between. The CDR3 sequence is CAWRGETQYF. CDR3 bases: TGTGCCTGGAGAGGAGAGACCCAGTACTTC.

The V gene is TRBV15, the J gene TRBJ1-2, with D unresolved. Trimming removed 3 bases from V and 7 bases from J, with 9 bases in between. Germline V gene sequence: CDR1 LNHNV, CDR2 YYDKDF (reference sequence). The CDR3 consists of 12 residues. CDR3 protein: CATSSSISGYTF. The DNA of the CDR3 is TGTGCCACCAGCAGCTCCATATCTGGCTACACCTTC. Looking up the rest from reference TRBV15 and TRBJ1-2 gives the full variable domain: DAMVIQNPRYQVTQFGKPVTLSCSQTLNHNVMYWYQQKSSQAPKLLFHYYDKDFNNEADTPDNFQSRRPNTSFCFLDIRSPGLGDTAMYLCATSSSISGYTFGSGTRLTVV.

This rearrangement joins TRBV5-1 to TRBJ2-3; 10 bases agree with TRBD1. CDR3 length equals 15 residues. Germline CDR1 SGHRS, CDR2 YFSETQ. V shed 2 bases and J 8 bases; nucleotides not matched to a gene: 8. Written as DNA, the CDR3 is TGCGCCAGCAGCTTTGGCGGGACAGGGGTCTCTACGCAGTATTTT. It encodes CASSFGGTGVSTQYF.

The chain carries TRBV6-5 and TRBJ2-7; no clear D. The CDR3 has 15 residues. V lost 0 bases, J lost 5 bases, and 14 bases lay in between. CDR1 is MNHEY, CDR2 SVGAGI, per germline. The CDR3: CASSYSQSRNDEQYF. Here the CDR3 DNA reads TGTGCCAGCAGTTACTCTCAGAGCAGAAACGACGAGCAGTACTTC.